The 26 T cell receptor delta chains reported below all come from one sample, sequenced in a study of Vδ1+ human thymocytes. Their antigens remain unidentified. Study-wide results and limits: Thymic TRG and TRD repertoires appeared highly polyclonal, with Gaussian CDR3 length distributions.

Extracted RNA was reverse transcribed into cDNA. Pooled V-gene forward primers with one constant-region reverse primer generated the CDR3 amplicons by multiplex PCR. TCRdb re-identified clones in the multiplex PCR reads via CATT. This table has roughly 76,000 delta-chain clones, around 35% appearing once. Sequencing input: Vdelta1+ gamma-delta thymocytes from the thymus. Noted subset: FACS-sorted CD3+ TCRalphabeta- TCRVdelta1+ TCRVdelta2- thymocytes. Receptors originate from a boy in the first two years of life who had congenital heart surgery.

This clone was seen a handful of times. At one end, the junction sequence differs from germline, possibly due to a read error. This sample includes further DNA sequences coding for the same CDR3. The rearrangement uses TRDV2 and TRDJ1, with TRDD3 matching over 10 bases. The germline V gene encodes CDR1 GEAIGNYY and CDR2 EKD. The CDR3 consists of 14 residues. The CDR3, as DNA: TGTGCCTGTGACACTGGGGGATACCGCGATAAACTCATCTTC. Its translation: CACDTGGYRDKLIF.

This clone occurred a few times. V is TRDV1 and J is TRDJ1; 13 nucleotides line up with TRDD3. The germline CDR1 and CDR2 sequences are TSWWSYY and QGS. There are 21 residues in the CDR3. V was pared by 1 base and J by 1 base, with 15 bases of the junction left unmatched. This chain's CDR3 is CALGERPPRTGGYGGTDKLIF. In DNA form, the CDR3 reads TGTGCTCTTGGGGAACGGCCCCCCCGTACTGGGGGATACGGAGGCACCGATAAACTCATCTTT.

This chain joins TRDV1 and TRDJ1, with D unresolved. CDR1 TSWWSYY and CDR2 QGS come from the germline V gene. The CDR3 contains 20 residues. Trimming took off 2 bases at V and 0 bases at J, with 25 bases between the two ends. For the CDR3, the DNA is TGTGCTCTTGGGGAAAAGGCGTGTGTAGCTGGAAAAGCCTACACCGATAAACTCATCTTT. Its protein is CALGEKACVAGKAYTDKLIF.

This clone appeared a few times. The chain recombines TRDV1 with TRDJ1; no firm D call. Trimming pared 2 bases from V and 3 bases from J, leaving 10 bases between. Germline CDR1 and CDR2: TSWWSYY and QGS. CDR3 length: 14 residues. In DNA form, the CDR3 reads TGTGCTCTTGGGGAATATCGATGGTCCGATAAACTCATCTTT. Residues: CALGEYRWSDKLIF.

The V gene is TRDV2, the J gene TRDJ3; D not certain. CDR3 length equals 20 residues. The germline CDR1 and CDR2 sequences are GEAIGNYY and EKD. Trimming pared 4 bases from V and 5 bases from J, leaving 26 bases between. The CDR3 bases are TGTGCCTGTGATATTCCCGGATTGGCGCAACGCTGCGGGGACACCCGACAGATGTTTTTC. It specifies CACDIPGLAQRCGDTRQMFF.

This clone was seen repeatedly, ten times or more. The rearrangement uses TRDV2 and TRDJ1; 9 bases agree with TRDD3. The CDR3 totals 14 residues. The V and J ends lost 4 bases and 11 bases, in that order; junction bases with no gene match: 13. Germline V gives CDR1 GEAIGNYY, CDR2 EKD. DNA for the CDR3: TGTGCCTGTGAGACCGGGGATACGCGGGAACAGCTCATCTTT. This encodes CACETGDTREQLIF.

This chain connects TRDV2 to TRDJ1; 7 bases agree with TRDD3. Losses at the gene ends were 5 bases for V and 3 bases for J; bases not matched to a gene: 17. Germline CDR1 GEAIGNYY, CDR2 EKD. CDR3 length: 17 residues. CDR3 residues: CACATGGSAEGADKLIF. The CDR3 DNA reads as TGTGCCTGTGCCACGGGGGGATCCGCGGAGGGCGCCGATAAACTCATCTTT.

The V call is TRDV1, the J call TRDJ1; 8 bases line up with TRDD3. The CDR3 covers 18 residues. V was pared by 3 bases and J by 2 bases, with 14 bases of the junction left unmatched. Germline CDR1 reads TSWWSYY; CDR2 reads QGS. CDR3 coding DNA: TGTGCTCTTGGGGATTTCCCCATCCGTGGGGGATCAACCGATAAACTCATCTTT. This translates into CALGDFPIRGGSTDKLIF.

This clone was counted only a few times. This chain uses TRDV2 with TRDJ1; TRDD3 agrees at 7 bases. CDR1 is GEAIGNYY, CDR2 EKD, per germline. This CDR3 is 16 amino acids long. V shed 4 bases, J shed 0 bases, and the junction held 10 bases outside the gene matches. The CDR3 nucleotides are TGTGCCTGTGATCTAGGCTGGGGGCCCTACACCGATAAACTCATCTTT. As protein: CACDLGWGPYTDKLIF.

The J gene is TRDJ1, the V gene TRDV1, with 7 bases identical to TRDD3. There are 17 residues in the CDR3. J gave up 9 bases and V 0 bases, and 16 bases lay outside the gene matches. Germline V gives CDR1 TSWWSYY, CDR2 QGS. The CDR3 sequence is CALGELLLVGELVELIF. The CDR3 DNA reads TGTGCTCTTGGGGAACTGTTGCTGGTGGGGGAACTAGTGGAACTCATCTTT.

This chain joins TRDV1 and TRDJ1; D is ambiguous. This CDR3 is built from 16 residues. Germline V CDR1 and CDR2: TSWWSYY, QGS. V lost 4 bases to trimming and J lost 10 bases, with 25 bases between them. The CDR3 spells CALGGRKRADERGLIF. The CDR3, as DNA: TGTGCTCTTGGGGGTCGAAAGAGGGCCGACGAACGGGGACTCATCTTT.

This chain joins TRDV1 and TRDJ1; the match to TRDD3 covers 7 bases. CDR1 and CDR2 (germline): TSWWSYY, QGS. The CDR3 length is 17 residues. With V trimmed by 0 bases and J by 8 bases, 15 bases remained unmatched. The CDR3 DNA follows: TGTGCTCTTGGGGAACTCTCCCTACGACTGGGGATCCTAAAACTCATCTTT. Translating gives CALGELSLRLGILKLIF.

The gene calls are TRDV1 and TRDJ1; 8 bases are a match to TRDD3. This CDR3 is built from 23 residues. Germline V gene lookup returns CDR1 TSWWSYY and CDR2 QGS. V dropped 2 bases and J dropped 0; count of bases not matched to a gene: 26. The CDR3, as DNA: TGTGCTCTTGGGGAAGCCCGGGTTACGGTTTGGGGGATCGACGTTTTGTACACCGATAAACTCATCTTT. This sequence encodes CALGEARVTVWGIDVLYTDKLIF.

The rearrangement uses TRDV1 and TRDJ1; 12 bases map to TRDD3. V shed 3 bases, J shed 1 base, and the junction held 27 bases outside the gene matches. CDR1 is TSWWSYY and CDR2 is QGS in the germline V gene. The CDR3 loop spans 24 amino acids. The CDR3 loop reads CALGEGIASTGGYRGGQCTDKLIF. The DNA for the CDR3 is TGTGCTCTTGGGGAGGGTATCGCGAGTACTGGGGGATACCGCGGGGGACAATGCACCGATAAACTCATCTTT.

V usage is TRDV1 and J usage is TRDJ1; 7 bases fit TRDD2. With 1 base clipped from V and 0 bases from J, the junction kept 29 bases outside the gene matches. This CDR3 has 24 residues. Germline V gene lookup returns CDR1 TSWWSYY and CDR2 QGS. CDR3: CALGEPINGLPPPQPCLYTDKLIF. CDR3 nucleotides: TGTGCTCTTGGGGAACCCATAAACGGCCTTCCTCCCCCCCAGCCGTGCCTGTACACCGATAAACTCATCTTT.

The chain recombines TRDV2 with TRDJ1, with 7 bases matching TRDD3. Trimming at V came to 0 bases and at J to 3 bases, leaving 3 bases not matched to a gene. CDR1 and CDR2 from the germline V gene are GEAIGNYY and EKD. There are 14 residues in the CDR3. The chain's CDR3 is CACDTGGYADKLIF. As DNA, the CDR3 is TGTGCCTGTGACACCGGAGGATACGCCGATAAACTCATCTTT.

The V call is TRDV1, the J call TRDJ1, with TRDD3 matching over 7 bases. Germline trimming cut 0 bases from V and 7 bases from J; bases unmatched to any gene: 17. There are 18 residues in the CDR3. Germline V gives CDR1 TSWWSYY, CDR2 QGS. The CDR3 region is CALGELRGHTGEVCKLIF. The CDR3 bases are TGTGCTCTTGGGGAACTGAGGGGCCACACTGGGGAAGTGTGTAAACTCATCTTT.

This clone was seen more than once but under ten times. This chain links TRDV1 with TRDJ1, with 9 bases that match TRDD3. V gave up 4 bases and J gave up 2 bases; unmatched junction bases: 44. CDR1 and CDR2 from the germline V gene are TSWWSYY and QGS. The CDR3 loop spans 28 amino acids. The CDR3, as DNA: TGTGCTCTTGGGGCACCCCCCCGTACCGGGGCCGAACTCACCTACACACTGGGGGAAAACTGTGATACCGATAAACTCATCTTT. Translating gives CALGAPPRTGAELTYTLGENCDTDKLIF.

This chain links TRDV1 with TRDJ1; 9 bases are a match to TRDD3. In germline, CDR1 is TSWWSYY, CDR2 QGS. With V trimmed by 1 base and J by 5 bases, 23 bases remained unmatched. The CDR3 covers 21 residues. CDR3 coding DNA: TGTGCTCTTGGGGAACAACTCAGATACGTACTGGGGGACCCTCCTCCGGATAAACTCATCTTT. Its translation: CALGEQLRYVLGDPPPDKLIF.

This clone showed up just a few times. The V call is TRDV1, the J call TRDJ1; D is possibly TRDD2 (6 bases). The CDR3 is made up of 16 amino acids. The germline V gene encodes CDR1 TSWWSYY and CDR2 QGS. The V and J ends lost 2 bases and 0 bases respectively, with 13 bases between them. The CDR3 sequence is CALGEVPSYYTDKLIF. For the CDR3, the DNA is TGTGCTCTTGGGGAAGTTCCTAGCTACTACACCGATAAACTCATCTTT.

This chain joins TRDV3 and TRDJ1; D is ambiguous. CDR1 is TVYSNPD, CDR2 GDNSRS, per germline (reference sequence). The CDR3 is made up of 15 amino acids. V was trimmed by 2 bases and J by 0 bases, leaving 16 bases between them. The CDR3 bases are TGTGCCTTTTGGATCCGCCTAGGCCACACCGATAAACTCATCTTT. Translation gives CAFWIRLGHTDKLIF.

About this clone: A junction end diverges from the germline sequence, so it may reflect a read error. The chain joins TRDV1 to TRDJ1; 8 bases are shared with TRDD3. The germline CDR1 and CDR2 sequences are TSWWSYY and QGS. The length of the CDR3 is 18 residues. The DNA of the CDR3 is TGTGCTCTTGGGGAATCTCTACCCCACTGGGGGGACACCGATAAACCCATCTTT. This codes for CALGESLPHWGDTDKPIF.

J is TRDJ1 and V is TRDV1; 10 nucleotides agree with TRDD3. This CDR3 has 23 residues. Germline loops: CDR1 TSWWSYY, CDR2 QGS. The junction had 28 bases not matched to a gene; V was cut back by 2 bases and J by 4 bases. CDR3 sequence reads: CALGEDNLYDYWGMNPLDDKLIF. The CDR3, as DNA: TGTGCTCTTGGGGAAGACAACTTGTACGACTACTGGGGGATGAATCCCTTAGACGATAAACTCATCTTT.

This chain connects TRDV1 to TRDJ1; no reliable D call. The CDR3 contains 16 residues. In germline, CDR1 is TSWWSYY, CDR2 QGS. V lost 4 bases to trimming and J lost 0 bases, with 15 bases between them. The CDR3 DNA reads as TGTGCTCTTGGGGCAGGGGTACGGACACACACCGATAAACTCATCTTT. Amino acid sequence: CALGAGVRTHTDKLIF.

V is TRDV1 and J is TRDJ1; weak D call: TRDD3 (5 bases). The CDR3 length is 13 residues. V dropped 3 bases and J dropped 8 bases, with 13 bases sitting between them. Germline loops: CDR1 TSWWSYY, CDR2 QGS. CDR3 in amino acids: CALGDYWLGKLIF. The CDR3 region has the DNA TGTGCTCTTGGGGACTACTGGCTCGGGAAACTCATCTTT.

This clone turned up a few times. This chain links TRDV1 with TRDJ1; 11 nucleotides line up with TRDD3. Trimming at V came to 1 base and at J to 4 bases, leaving 8 bases not matched to a gene. The germline V gene has CDR1 TSWWSYY and CDR2 QGS. The CDR3 contains 17 residues. This CDR3 is CALGEPGGYWGDDKLIF. DNA of the CDR3: TGTGCTCTTGGGGAACCTGGGGGATACTGGGGGGACGATAAACTCATCTTT.